Listed below are T cell receptor beta chains from one sample, sequenced in a study of blood T cells in healthy people across ages. MiXCR, run by TCRdb on the 5' RACE reads, gives a single entry per CDR3 protein. Of 760,000 or so distinct CDR3 sequences listed, around 25% are singletons. These same data were also listed under a study on T cells of mothers and their children.

The sequenced sample consisted of blood. These receptors originate from a boy younger than 18 in good health. Each CDR3 is given with its conserved first and last residue. A D gene is named only where the DNA matches it firmly. Size tells how often a clone was seen (once, few, many) or the class of an expanded clone, and some rows leave it out.

TRBJ2-5,TRBD2,TRBV28,-,CASAGVLAGAREQYF,TGTGCCAGCGCCGGCGTCCTAGCGGGAGCAAGGGAGCAGTACTTC
TRBJ2-1,TRBD2,TRBV20-1,few,CSAPAAGAQFYNEQFF,TGCAGTGCCCCCGCGGCGGGAGCCCAATTTTACAATGAGCAGTTCTTC
TRBJ2-7,-,TRBV3-1,-,CASSQDVTSYEQYF,TGTGCCAGCAGCCAAGATGTCACTTCCTACGAGCAGTACTTC
TRBJ2-1,TRBD1,TRBV20-1,-,CSALRRDRGYFSSYNEQFF,TGCAGTGCACTTCGGAGGGACAGGGGTTACTTTAGCTCCTACAATGAGCAGTTCTTC
TRBJ2-5,-,TRBV10-3,-,CAIKDSGREETQYF,TGTGCCATCAAGGACTCGGGGCGAGAAGAGACCCAGTACTTC
TRBJ1-1,-,TRBV19,-,CASSIDSGRTEAFF,TGTGCCAGTAGTATAGATTCAGGGAGGACTGAAGCTTTCTTT
TRBJ2-1,TRBD2,TRBV5-1,few,CASSHPLDSGMGTYNEQFF,TGCGCCAGCAGCCACCCTTTAGATAGCGGGATGGGCACCTACAATGAGCAGTTCTTC
TRBJ2-5,-,TRBV28,few,CASSLRQGKKTQYF,TGTGCCAGCAGTTTGCGCCAGGGGAAAAAGACCCAGTACTTC
TRBJ2-3,-,TRBV29-1,few,CSAGHGRVADTQYF,TGCAGCGCGGGACACGGTCGGGTCGCAGATACGCAGTATTTT
TRBJ2-7,TRBD2,TRBV13,-,CASSSTQGKTSDPYEQYF,TGTGCCAGCAGCTCGACCCAGGGAAAGACTAGCGATCCCTACGAGCAGTACTTC
TRBJ1-2,-,TRBV11-2,few,CASSLDLGGNGYTF,TGTGCCAGCAGCTTAGATTTAGGGGGGAATGGCTACACCTTC
TRBJ1-2,-,TRBV6-5,-,CASSLGRPYGYTF,TGTGCCAGCAGCCTCGGGAGGCCCTATGGCTACACCTTC
TRBJ1-4,TRBD1,TRBV11-2,-,CASSLDAGGFGKLFF,TGTGCCAGCAGCTTAGATGCAGGGGGCTTTGGAAAACTGTTTTTT
TRBJ1-1,-,TRBV6-5,-,CASSYGGGSSATTEAFF,TGTGCCAGCAGTTACGGGGGCGGGAGTAGTGCGACCACTGAAGCTTTCTTT
TRBJ2-3,TRBD2,TRBV11-2,few,CASSASGSVADTQYF,TGTGCCAGCAGCGCCAGCGGGAGTGTCGCAGATACGCAGTATTTT
TRBJ2-7,-,TRBV29-1,-,CSVEDAGSYEQYF,TGCAGCGTTGAAGACGCAGGGAGCTACGAGCAGTACTTC
TRBJ2-7,-,TRBV28,-,CASTVGRINEQYF,TGTGCCAGCACCGTCGGGAGAATCAACGAGCAGTACTTC
TRBJ2-1,TRBD2,TRBV10-2,-,CASSEGASGRGRGQFF,TGCGCCAGCAGTGAGGGGGCTAGCGGGAGAGGTCGGGGGCAGTTCTTC
TRBJ2-5,TRBD2,TRBV3-1,-,CASSQGGLAREYQGTQYF,TGTGCCAGCAGCCAAGGGGGACTAGCAAGGGAGTACCAAGGGACCCAGTACTTC
TRBJ2-1,TRBD2,TRBV3-1,-,CASSQEGAGGYFEQFF,TGTGCCAGCAGCCAGGAGGGCGCGGGAGGGTATTTTGAGCAGTTCTTC
TRBJ1-4,TRBD1,TRBV11-2,-,CASSPTRDRGYEKLFF,TGTGCCAGCAGCCCAACCCGGGACAGGGGATATGAAAAACTGTTTTTT
TRBJ2-5,-,TRBV20-1,-,CSARYPGGLGETQYF,TGCAGTGCTAGATATCCCGGAGGACTGGGAGAGACCCAGTACTTC
TRBJ2-5,TRBD2,TRBV7-9,-,CASSLGGSGQQETQYF,TGTGCCAGCAGCTTAGGCGGTAGCGGGCAGCAGGAGACCCAGTACTTC
TRBJ2-1,TRBD2,TRBV4-3,-,CASSQGTSSNEQFF,TGCGCCAGCAGCCAGGGGACTAGCAGCAATGAGCAGTTCTTC
TRBJ2-5,TRBD2,TRBV7-2,few,CASSSRPGGGETQYF,TGTGCCAGCAGCTCCCGCCCGGGGGGTGGAGAGACCCAGTACTTC
TRBJ2-1,-,TRBV29-1,-,CSADYYNEQFF,TGCAGCGCGGACTATTACAATGAGCAGTTCTTC
TRBJ2-5,-,TRBV5-1,few,CASSLEGPPWETQYF,TGCGCCAGCAGCTTGGAAGGGCCGCCCTGGGAGACCCAGTACTTC
TRBJ2-3,-,TRBV9,few,CACSVSLQGAIDTQYF,TGTGCCTGCAGCGTCTCTCTCCAGGGAGCGATAGATACGCAGTATTTT
TRBJ2-3,-,TRBV20-1,-,CSAIRPGPDPNTQYF,TGCAGTGCCATCCGGCCCGGGCCCGATCCTAATACGCAGTATTTT
TRBJ2-5,-,TRBV5-1,-,CASSLVISGQETQYF,TGCGCCAGCAGCTTGGTTATTAGCGGTCAAGAGACCCAGTACTTC
TRBJ2-7,-,TRBV20-1,few,CSASGGTYEQYF,TGCAGTGCTAGCGGGGGTACCTACGAGCAGTACTTC
TRBJ1-6,-,TRBV27,-,CASSRLMEWDSPLHF,TGTGCCAGCAGTAGGCTTATGGAGTGGGATTCACCCCTCCACTTT
TRBJ2-1,-,TRBV29-1,-,CSVEGIRPGEYYNEQFF,TGCAGCGTTGAGGGGATTCGGCCAGGGGAGTATTACAATGAGCAGTTCTTC
TRBJ2-5,-,TRBV20-1,-,CSARDPRAGKETQYF,TGCAGTGCTAGGGACCCGAGGGCGGGGAAAGAGACCCAGTACTTC
TRBJ1-4,-,TRBV20-1,-,CSTRDSSINEKLFF,TGCAGTACTAGAGATTCCAGTATTAATGAAAAACTGTTTTTT
TRBJ1-5,TRBD1,TRBV20-1,once,CSASGQGATQPQHF,TGCAGTGCTAGCGGACAGGGGGCAACTCAGCCCCAGCATTTT
TRBJ2-5,TRBD1,TRBV29-1,-,CSVARTGEETQYF,TGCAGCGTTGCCAGGACAGGGGAAGAGACCCAGTACTTC
TRBJ1-2,TRBD1,TRBV5-1,few,CASSLRGGNYGYTF,TGCGCCAGCAGCTTAAGAGGGGGCAACTATGGCTACACCTTC
TRBJ1-2,-,TRBV6-5,-,CASSSAGYGYTF,TGTGCCAGCAGTTCGGCGGGATACGGCTACACCTTC
TRBJ2-5,TRBD2,TRBV7-9,-,CASGTSFGETQYF,TGTGCCAGTGGGACTAGCTTTGGAGAGACCCAGTACTTC
TRBJ2-1,-,TRBV6-2/TRBV6-3,-,CASSRRSGRAGYNEQFF,TGTGCCAGCAGTAGGAGGTCTGGTAGGGCTGGCTACAATGAGCAGTTCTTC
TRBJ2-3,TRBD1,TRBV7-2,few,CASSPPGQGARVRHTQYF,TGTGCCAGCAGCCCCCCGGGACAGGGGGCAAGGGTTCGGCATACGCAGTATTTT